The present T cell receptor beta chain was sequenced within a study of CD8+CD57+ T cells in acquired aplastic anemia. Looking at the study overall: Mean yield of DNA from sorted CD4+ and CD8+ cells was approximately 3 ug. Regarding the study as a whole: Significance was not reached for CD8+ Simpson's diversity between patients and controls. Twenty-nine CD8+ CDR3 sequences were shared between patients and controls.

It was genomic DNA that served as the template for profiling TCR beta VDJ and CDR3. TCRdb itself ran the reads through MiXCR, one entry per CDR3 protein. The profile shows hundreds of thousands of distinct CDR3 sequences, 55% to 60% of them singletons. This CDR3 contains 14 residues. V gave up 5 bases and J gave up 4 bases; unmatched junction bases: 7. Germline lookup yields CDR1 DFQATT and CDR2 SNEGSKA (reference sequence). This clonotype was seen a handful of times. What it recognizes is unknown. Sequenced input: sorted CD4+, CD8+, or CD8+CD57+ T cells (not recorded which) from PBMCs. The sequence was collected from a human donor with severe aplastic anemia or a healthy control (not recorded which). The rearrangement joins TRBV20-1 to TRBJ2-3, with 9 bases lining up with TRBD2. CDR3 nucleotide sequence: TGCAGTGCTCAGCCTAGCGGGATCGCAGATACGCAGTATTTT. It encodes CSAQPSGIADTQYF.